The 19 T cell receptor beta chains below all came from one sample that was sequenced in a study of radiation and T cells in renal cell carcinoma. Here immunoSEQ multiplex PCR was the method, and the copy in TCRdb shows in-frame clones only, minus some. The table has roughly 64,000 clones, more than 60% seen once. As for time point: blood 4 weeks post-SBRT, at nephrectomy. The treatment denotes: 15 Gy SBRT to primary tumor, nephrectomy 4 weeks later. This specimen consisted of blood, obtained from a patient whose treatment included radiotherapy and nephrectomy. The receptors stem from a man in his sixties with renal cell carcinoma.

For the CDR3, the DNA is TGTGCCAGCAGCTCCGGGACAAGGTCTGAAGCTTTCTTT. Translation gives CASSSGTRSEAFF. The V and J genes are TRBV7-2 and TRBJ1-1; D may be TRBD1 (6 bases). Germline CDR1 reads SGHTA; CDR2 reads FQGNSA. The CDR3 has 13 amino acids. V dropped 4 bases and J dropped 6 bases, with 12 bases sitting between them. Filled out from reference TRBV7-2 and TRBJ1-1, the complete variable domain reads GAGVSQSPSNKVTEKGKDVELRCDPISGHTALYWYRQSLGQGLEFLIYFQGNSAPDKSGLPSDRFSAERTGGSVSTLTIQRTQQEDSAVYLCASSSGTRSEAFFGQGTRLTVV.

This rearrangement joins TRBV6-1 to TRBJ2-7; unclear D gene. V was cut by 6 bases and J by 4 bases, with 13 bases left in between. The CDR3 has 13 amino acids. CDR1 is MNHNS, CDR2 SASEGT, per germline. For the CDR3, the DNA is TGTGCCAGCAGCCCCCTCGTAGGATACGAGCAGTACGTC. Residues: CASSPLVGYEQYV.

This clone turned up a few times. V usage is TRBV11-3 and J usage is TRBJ2-3, with 12 bases fitting TRBD2. The V and J ends lost 0 bases and 4 bases, in that order; junction bases with no gene match: 8. This CDR3 has 18 residues. CDR1 and CDR2 (germline): SGHNT, YENEEA. The CDR3 region is CASSLDLELAGGSDTQYF. The CDR3 nucleotides are TGTGCCAGCAGCTTAGATCTAGAACTAGCGGGAGGCTCAGATACGCAGTATTTT.

This clone was counted only a few times. This chain links TRBV27 with TRBJ2-7, with 9 bases matching TRBD1. There are 15 residues in the CDR3. The V gene's germline CDR1 is MNHEY and CDR2 SMNVEV (reference sequence). After removal of 4 bases from V and 7 bases from J, the junction contained 11 bases not matched to a gene. CDR3 residues: CASSSPTRDREEQYF. DNA for the CDR3: TGTGCCAGCAGTTCCCCCACCCGGGACAGGGAGGAGCAGTACTTC.

This chain uses TRBV18 with TRBJ2-7; D is unresolved. CDR1 KGHSH and CDR2 LQKENI come from the germline V gene. The CDR3 spans 12 residues. V dropped 6 bases and J dropped 3 bases, with 9 bases sitting between them. This CDR3 reads CASSPYSYEQYF. CDR3 sequence (DNA): TGTGCCAGCTCCCCCTACAGCTACGAGCAGTACTTC.

J is TRBJ2-1 and V is TRBV2; no reliable D call. Trimming stripped 4 bases from V and 7 bases from J, with 2 bases between. Germline CDR1 SNHLY, CDR2 FYNNEI. The CDR3 runs 10 residues. DNA of the CDR3: TGTGCCAGCAGTGGGAATGAGCAGTTCTTC. Encoded protein: CASSGNEQFF. The full variable domain, rest sourced from reference TRBV2 and TRBJ2-1, is EPEVTQTPSHQVTQMGQEVILRCVPISNHLYFYWYRQILGQKVEFLVSFYNNEISEKSEIFDDQFSVERPDGSNFTLKIRSTKLEDSAMYFCASSGNEQFFGPGTRLTVL.

The chain employs TRBV6-5 and TRBJ2-6, with unresolved D. The CDR3 contains 16 residues. Trimming pared 3 bases from V and 0 bases from J, leaving 9 bases between. The V gene's germline CDR1 is MNHEY and CDR2 SVGAGI. The CDR3 loop is CASSYQANSGANVLTF. The DNA of the CDR3 is TGTGCCAGCAGTTATCAGGCCAACTCTGGGGCCAACGTCCTGACTTTC.

V and J are TRBV28 and TRBJ2-1; TRBD2 aligns across 13 bases. There are 18 residues in the CDR3. V gave up 5 bases and J gave up 4 bases; unmatched junction bases: 11. Germline CDR1 and CDR2: MDHEN and SYDVKM. This CDR3 reads CASSTPLAGGPHYNEQFF. The CDR3 DNA reads TGTGCCAGCAGTACCCCACTAGCGGGAGGGCCTCATTACAATGAGCAGTTCTTC.

This sequence joins TRBV2 and TRBJ1-1, with a tentative D call TRBD1 (5 bases). The germline V and J ends were trimmed by 6 bases and 3 bases, with 5 bases remaining between them. CDR1 SNHLY and CDR2 FYNNEI come from the germline V gene. The CDR3 is 11 residues long. The CDR3 DNA follows: TGTGCCAGCAGGGGGGACACTGAAGCTTTCTTT. This sequence encodes CASRGDTEAFF.

There are a few counts of this clone. The V gene is TRBV11-2, the J gene TRBJ2-1, with a tentative D call TRBD1 (6 bases). The CDR3 sequence is 15 residues long. Germline CDR1 and CDR2: SGHAT and FQNNGV. The V and J ends lost 4 bases and 4 bases respectively, with 14 bases between them. CDR3 amino acids: CASSSRTVSYNEQFF. In DNA, the CDR3 is TGTGCCAGCAGCTCGCGGACAGTTTCTTACAATGAGCAGTTCTTC.

The genes are TRBV4-3 and TRBJ1-1; 8 bases align to TRBD1. The CDR3 consists of 14 residues. CDR1 is LGHNA and CDR2 is YSLEER in the germline V gene. The V segment lost 0 bases and the J segment 9 bases; nucleotides outside the gene matches: 6. For the CDR3, the DNA is TGCGCCAGCAGCCAAGATTGGACAGGGCAAAAAGCTTTCTTT. It yields the protein CASSQDWTGQKAFF.

This chain links TRBV5-4 with TRBJ2-4, with 8 bases that match TRBD2. Germline loops: CDR1 SGHNT, CDR2 YYREEE (reference sequence). With 3 bases clipped from V and 0 bases from J, the junction kept 8 bases outside the gene matches. The CDR3 consists of 17 residues. This CDR3 is CASSSLEAGEAKNIQYF. The CDR3 DNA reads TGTGCCAGCAGCTCATTAGAAGCGGGGGAAGCCAAAAACATTCAGTACTTC.

This chain uses TRBV19 with TRBJ2-1; D ambiguous. Germline CDR1 is LNHDA and CDR2 is SQIVND (reference sequence). V was trimmed by 10 bases and J by 6 bases, leaving 13 bases between them. The CDR3 spans 12 residues. In DNA form, the CDR3 reads TGTGCCACCTTAGCCCTTGGCAATGAGCAGTTCTTC. Its protein product is CATLALGNEQFF.

The rearrangement joins TRBV11-3 to TRBJ2-5; perhaps TRBD1 as D (5 bases). Between the trimmed V and J ends, which lost 6 bases and 3 bases, there was a span of 17 bases. In germline, CDR1 is SGHNT, CDR2 YENEEA. The CDR3 has 15 amino acids. CDR3 in DNA: TGTGCCAGCAGTCTCAGGGTTGTTGAGAAAGAGACCCAGTACTTC. Amino acids: CASSLRVVEKETQYF.

The V call is TRBV11-2, the J call TRBJ1-4; the D is unclear. This CDR3 is built from 16 residues. Trimming removed 1 base from V and 2 bases from J, with 11 bases in between. The germline V gene has CDR1 SGHAT and CDR2 FQNNGV. Here the CDR3 DNA reads TGTGCCAGCAGCTTAGCCGCTGGACTCACTAATGAAAAACTGTTTTTT. The encoded protein is CASSLAAGLTNEKLFF.

The chain recombines TRBV7-9 with TRBJ1-4; D gene unclear. V lost 2 bases, J lost 8 bases, and 12 bases lay in between. Germline lookup yields CDR1 SEHNR and CDR2 FQNEAQ (reference sequence). This CDR3 spans 14 amino acids. The CDR3 region has the DNA TGTGCCAGCAGCTTAACCCGGGGTGGAGAAAAACTGTTTTTT. Translating it yields CASSLTRGGEKLFF.

The V call is TRBV7-9, the J call TRBJ2-2; 9 bases fit TRBD1. V was clipped by 5 bases and J by 5 bases; unmatched bases: 3. Germline V lookup: CDR1 SEHNR, CDR2 FQNEAQ (reference sequence). The CDR3 totals 14 residues. The CDR3 DNA reads TGTGCCAGCAGCACGACAGGGGGGACCGGGGAGCTGTTTTTT. Translated: CASSTTGGTGELFF.

The chain combines TRBV7-2 with TRBJ2-3; D perhaps matches TRBD2 (6 bases). The germline CDR1 and CDR2 sequences are SGHTA and FQGNSA. The CDR3 is 15 residues long. The germline V and J ends were trimmed by 1 base and 2 bases, with 10 bases remaining between them. The CDR3 coding sequence is TGTGCCAGCAGCTTAGTGCCGGGGGACACAGATACGCAGTATTTT. Amino acid sequence: CASSLVPGDTDTQYF.

The chain links TRBV7-2 to TRBJ2-3; 10 bases fit TRBD2. This CDR3 is built from 16 residues. Germline assignment: CDR1 SGHTA and CDR2 FQGNSA. V was pared by 1 base and J by 6 bases, with 7 bases of the junction left unmatched. The CDR3 DNA follows: TGTGCCAGCAGCTTAGGACGCACTAGCGGGACCGATACGCAGTATTTT. This encodes CASSLGRTSGTDTQYF.